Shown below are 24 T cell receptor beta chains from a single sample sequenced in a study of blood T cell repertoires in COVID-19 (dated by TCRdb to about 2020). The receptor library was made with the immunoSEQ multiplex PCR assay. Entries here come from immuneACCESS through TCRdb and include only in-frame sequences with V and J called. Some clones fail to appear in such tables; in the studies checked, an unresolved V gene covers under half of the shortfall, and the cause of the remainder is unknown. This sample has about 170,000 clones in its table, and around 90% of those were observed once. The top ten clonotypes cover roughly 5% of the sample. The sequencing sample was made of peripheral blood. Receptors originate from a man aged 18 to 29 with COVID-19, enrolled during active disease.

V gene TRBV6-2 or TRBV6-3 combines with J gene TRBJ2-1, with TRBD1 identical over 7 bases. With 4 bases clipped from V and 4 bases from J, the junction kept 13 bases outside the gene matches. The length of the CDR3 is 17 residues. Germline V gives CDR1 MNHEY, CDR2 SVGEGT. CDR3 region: CASSSLKTGEIYNEQFF. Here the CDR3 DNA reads TGTGCCAGCAGTTCATTAAAAACAGGGGAAATTTACAATGAGCAGTTCTTC.

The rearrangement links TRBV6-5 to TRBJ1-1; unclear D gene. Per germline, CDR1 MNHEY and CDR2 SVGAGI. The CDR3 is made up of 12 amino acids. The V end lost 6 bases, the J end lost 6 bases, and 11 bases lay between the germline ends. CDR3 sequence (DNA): TGTGCCAGCAGCTCGGGTGTCGCTGAAGCTTTCTTT. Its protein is CASSSGVAEAFF.

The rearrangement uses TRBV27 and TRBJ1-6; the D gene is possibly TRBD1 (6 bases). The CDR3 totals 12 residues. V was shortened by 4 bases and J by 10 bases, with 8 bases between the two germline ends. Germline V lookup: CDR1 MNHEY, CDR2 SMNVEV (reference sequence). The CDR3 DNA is TGTGCCAGCAGTTCCCAGGGGTCACCCCTCCACTTT. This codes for CASSSQGSPLHF.

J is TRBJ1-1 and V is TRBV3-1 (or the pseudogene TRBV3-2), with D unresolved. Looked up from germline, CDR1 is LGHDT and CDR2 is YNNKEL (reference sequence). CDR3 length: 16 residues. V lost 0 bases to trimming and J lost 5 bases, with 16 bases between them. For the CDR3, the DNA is TGTGCCAGCAGCCAAGAAAGGGTGGGAGGGAGTACTGAAGCTTTCTTT. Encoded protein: CASSQERVGGSTEAFF.

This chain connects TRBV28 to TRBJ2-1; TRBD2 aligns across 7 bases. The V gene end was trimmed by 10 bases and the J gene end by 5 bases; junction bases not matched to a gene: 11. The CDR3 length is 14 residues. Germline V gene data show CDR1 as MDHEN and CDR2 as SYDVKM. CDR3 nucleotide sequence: TGTGCCACCCGTCTCGCGGGAGCCCACAATGAGCAGTTCTTC. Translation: CATRLAGAHNEQFF. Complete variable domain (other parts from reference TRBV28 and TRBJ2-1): DVKVTQSSRYLVKRTGEKVFLECVQDMDHENMFWYRQDPGLGLRLIYFSYDVKMKEKGDIPEGYSVSREKKERFSLILESASTNQTSMYLCATRLAGAHNEQFFGPGTRLTVL.

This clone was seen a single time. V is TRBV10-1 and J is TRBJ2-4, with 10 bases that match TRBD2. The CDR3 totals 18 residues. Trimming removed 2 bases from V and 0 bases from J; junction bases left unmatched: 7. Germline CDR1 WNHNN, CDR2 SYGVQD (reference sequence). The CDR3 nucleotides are TGCGCCAGCAGTGAGATTCCTAGCGGGAGAGGAGCCAAAAACATTCAGTACTTC. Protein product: CASSEIPSGRGAKNIQYF.

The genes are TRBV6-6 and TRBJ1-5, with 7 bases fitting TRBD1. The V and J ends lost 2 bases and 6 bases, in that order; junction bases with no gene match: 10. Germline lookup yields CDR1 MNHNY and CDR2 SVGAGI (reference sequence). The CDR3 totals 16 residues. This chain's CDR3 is CASSYPDRERGQPQHF. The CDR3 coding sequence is TGTGCCAGCAGTTACCCAGACAGGGAAAGGGGTCAGCCCCAGCATTTT.

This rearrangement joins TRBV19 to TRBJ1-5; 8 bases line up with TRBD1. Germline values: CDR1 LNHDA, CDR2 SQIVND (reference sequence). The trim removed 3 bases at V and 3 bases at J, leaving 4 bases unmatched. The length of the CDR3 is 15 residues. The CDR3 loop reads CASSIGTGLNQPQHF. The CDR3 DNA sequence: TGTGCCAGTAGTATTGGGACAGGCCTCAATCAGCCCCAGCATTTT.

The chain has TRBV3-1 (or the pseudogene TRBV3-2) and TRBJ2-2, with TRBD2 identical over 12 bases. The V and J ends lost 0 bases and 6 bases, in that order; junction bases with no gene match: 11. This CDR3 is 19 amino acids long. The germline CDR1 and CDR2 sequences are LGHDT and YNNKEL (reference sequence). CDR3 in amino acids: CASSQETSGSLIRSGELFF. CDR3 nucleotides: TGTGCCAGCAGCCAAGAGACTAGCGGGAGTTTGATAAGGTCCGGGGAGCTGTTTTTT.

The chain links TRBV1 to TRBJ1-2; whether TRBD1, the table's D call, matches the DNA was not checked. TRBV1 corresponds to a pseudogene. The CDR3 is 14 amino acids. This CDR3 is CTSSQPGQVDGYTF. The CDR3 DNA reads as TGCACCAGCAGCCAACCCGGACAGGTGGATGGCTACACCTTC.

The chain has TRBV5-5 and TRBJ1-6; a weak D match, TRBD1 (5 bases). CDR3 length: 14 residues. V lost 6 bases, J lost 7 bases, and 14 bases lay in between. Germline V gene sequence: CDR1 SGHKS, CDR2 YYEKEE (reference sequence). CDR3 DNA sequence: TGTGCCAGCACCTCCGGGACTATCAATTCACCCCTCCACTTT. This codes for CASTSGTINSPLHF.

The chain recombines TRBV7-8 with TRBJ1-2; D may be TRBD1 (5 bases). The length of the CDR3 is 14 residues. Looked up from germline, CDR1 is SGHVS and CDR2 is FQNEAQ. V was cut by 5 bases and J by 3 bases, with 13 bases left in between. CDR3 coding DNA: TGTGCCAGCAGCGCCCGGGGAGGGGACTATGGCTACACCTTC. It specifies CASSARGGDYGYTF.

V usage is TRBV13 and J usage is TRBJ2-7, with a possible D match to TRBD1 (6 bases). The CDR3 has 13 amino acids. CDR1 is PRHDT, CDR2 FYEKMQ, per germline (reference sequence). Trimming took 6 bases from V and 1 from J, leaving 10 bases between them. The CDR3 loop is CASRPQGSYEQYF. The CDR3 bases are TGTGCCAGCAGACCGCAGGGGTCCTACGAGCAGTACTTC. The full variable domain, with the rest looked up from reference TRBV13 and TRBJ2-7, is AAGVIQSPRHLIKEKRETATLKCYPIPRHDTVYWYQQGPGQDPQFLISFYEKMQSDKGSIPDRFSAQQFSDYHSELNMSSLELGDSALYFCASRPQGSYEQYFGPGTRLTVT.

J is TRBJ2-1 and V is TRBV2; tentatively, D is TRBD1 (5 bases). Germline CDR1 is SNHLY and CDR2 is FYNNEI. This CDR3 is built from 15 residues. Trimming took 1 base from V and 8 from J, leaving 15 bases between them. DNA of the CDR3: TGTGCCAGCAGTGAAGACCAAGGGCCCAGGGATGAGCAGTTCTTC. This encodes CASSEDQGPRDEQFF.

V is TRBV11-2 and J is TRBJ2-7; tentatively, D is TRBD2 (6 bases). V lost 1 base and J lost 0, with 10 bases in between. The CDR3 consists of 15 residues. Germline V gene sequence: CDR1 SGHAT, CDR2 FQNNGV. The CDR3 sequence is CASSLAASVSYEQYF. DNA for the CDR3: TGTGCCAGCAGCTTAGCTGCTAGCGTCTCCTACGAGCAGTACTTC. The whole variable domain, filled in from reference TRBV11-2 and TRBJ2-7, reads EAGVAQSPRYKIIEKRQSVAFWCNPISGHATLYWYQQILGQGPKLLIQFQNNGVVDDSQLPKDRFSAERLKGVDSTLKIQPAKLEDSAVYLCASSLAASVSYEQYFGPGTRLTVT.

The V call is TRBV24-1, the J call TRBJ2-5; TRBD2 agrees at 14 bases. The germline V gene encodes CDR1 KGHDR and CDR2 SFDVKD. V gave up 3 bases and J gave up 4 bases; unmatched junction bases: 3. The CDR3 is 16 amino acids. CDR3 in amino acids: CATSDPGTSGRETQYF. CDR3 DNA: TGTGCCACCAGTGATCCCGGGACTAGCGGGAGAGAGACCCAGTACTTC.

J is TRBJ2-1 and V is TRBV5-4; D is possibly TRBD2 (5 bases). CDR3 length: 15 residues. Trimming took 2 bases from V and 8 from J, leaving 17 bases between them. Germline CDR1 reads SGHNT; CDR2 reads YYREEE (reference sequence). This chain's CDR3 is CASSFPGGLGHEQFF. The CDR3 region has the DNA TGTGCCAGCAGCTTCCCAGGAGGACTGGGCCATGAGCAGTTCTTC.

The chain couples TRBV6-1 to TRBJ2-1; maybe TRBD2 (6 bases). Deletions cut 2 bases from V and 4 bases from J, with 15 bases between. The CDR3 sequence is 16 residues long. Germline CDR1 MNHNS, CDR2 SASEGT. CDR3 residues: CASSELVGLGYNEQFF. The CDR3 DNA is TGTGCCAGCAGTGAATTAGTGGGACTTGGTTACAATGAGCAGTTCTTC.

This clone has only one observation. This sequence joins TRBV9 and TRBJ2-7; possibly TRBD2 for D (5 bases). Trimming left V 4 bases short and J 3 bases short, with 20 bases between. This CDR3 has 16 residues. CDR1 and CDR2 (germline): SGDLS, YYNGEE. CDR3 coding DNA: TGTGCCAGCAGCCCTCGGGAAAGCGGAGCCTTCTACGAGCAGTACTTC. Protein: CASSPRESGAFYEQYF.

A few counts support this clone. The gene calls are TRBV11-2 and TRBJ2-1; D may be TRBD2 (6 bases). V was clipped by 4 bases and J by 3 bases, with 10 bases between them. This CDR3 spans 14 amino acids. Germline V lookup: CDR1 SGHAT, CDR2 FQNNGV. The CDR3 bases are TGTGCCAGCAGCTGGATGGGGGGCTACAATGAGCAGTTCTTC. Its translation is CASSWMGGYNEQFF.

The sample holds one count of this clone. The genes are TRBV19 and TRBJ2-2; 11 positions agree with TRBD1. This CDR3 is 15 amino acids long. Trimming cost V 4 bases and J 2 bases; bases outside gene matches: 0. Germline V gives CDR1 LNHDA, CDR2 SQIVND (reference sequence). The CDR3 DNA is TGTGCCAGTAGTAGGACAGGGGGCAACACCGGGGAGCTGTTTTTT. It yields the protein CASSRTGGNTGELFF.

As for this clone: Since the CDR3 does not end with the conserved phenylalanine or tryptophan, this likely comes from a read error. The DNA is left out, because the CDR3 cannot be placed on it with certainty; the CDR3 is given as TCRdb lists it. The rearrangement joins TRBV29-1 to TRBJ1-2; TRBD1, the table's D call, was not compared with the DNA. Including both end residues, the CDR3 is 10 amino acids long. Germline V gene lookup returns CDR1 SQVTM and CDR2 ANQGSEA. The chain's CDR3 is CSVDLDRGLT.

CDR3 in DNA: TGTGCCAGTAGTACGCGGACTAGCGGGAGGGCCAGAGGGTACGAGCAGTACTTC. This gives the protein CASSTRTSGRARGYEQYF. V gene TRBV19 combines with J gene TRBJ2-7; 15 bases map to TRBD2. The length of the CDR3 is 18 residues. Per germline, CDR1 LNHDA and CDR2 SQIVND (reference sequence). The J segment lost 4 bases and the V segment lost 4 bases, leaving 11 bases of the junction unmatched.

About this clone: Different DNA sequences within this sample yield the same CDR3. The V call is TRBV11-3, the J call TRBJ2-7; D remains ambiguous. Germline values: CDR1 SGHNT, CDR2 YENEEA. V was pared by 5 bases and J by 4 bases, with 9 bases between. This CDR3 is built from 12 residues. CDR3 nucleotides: TGTGCCAGCAGCCCGGGTGGATACGAGCAGTACTTC. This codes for CASSPGGYEQYF.